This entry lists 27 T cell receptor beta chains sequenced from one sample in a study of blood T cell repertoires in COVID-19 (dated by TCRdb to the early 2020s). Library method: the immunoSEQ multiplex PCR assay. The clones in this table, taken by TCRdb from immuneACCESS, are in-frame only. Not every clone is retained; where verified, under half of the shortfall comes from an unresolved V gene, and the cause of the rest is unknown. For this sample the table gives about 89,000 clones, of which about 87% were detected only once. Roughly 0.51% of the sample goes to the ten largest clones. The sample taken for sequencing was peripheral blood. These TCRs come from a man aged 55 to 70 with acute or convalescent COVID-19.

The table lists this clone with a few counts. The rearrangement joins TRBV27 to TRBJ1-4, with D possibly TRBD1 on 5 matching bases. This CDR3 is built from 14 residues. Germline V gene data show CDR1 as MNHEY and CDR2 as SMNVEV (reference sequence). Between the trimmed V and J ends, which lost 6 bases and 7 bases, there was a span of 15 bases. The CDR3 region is CASRPGVQGEKLFF. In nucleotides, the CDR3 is TGTGCCAGCAGGCCGGGGGTGCAGGGTGAAAAACTGTTTTTT.

The CDR3 nucleotides read TGTGCCACCAGCAGTGACAACCCGAGGCCCCAGCATTTT. Residues: CATSSDNPRPQHF. This chain connects TRBV15 to TRBJ1-5, with no clear D. The CDR3 is 13 amino acids. V was pared by 3 bases and J by 9 bases, with 12 bases between. Germline V gives CDR1 LNHNV, CDR2 YYDKDF (reference sequence).

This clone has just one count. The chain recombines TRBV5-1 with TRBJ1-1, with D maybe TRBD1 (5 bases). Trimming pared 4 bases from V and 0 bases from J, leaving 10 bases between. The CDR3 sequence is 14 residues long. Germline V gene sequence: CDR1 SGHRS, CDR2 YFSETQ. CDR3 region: CASSADIMNTEAFF. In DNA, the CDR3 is TGCGCCAGCAGCGCGGACATCATGAACACTGAAGCTTTCTTT.

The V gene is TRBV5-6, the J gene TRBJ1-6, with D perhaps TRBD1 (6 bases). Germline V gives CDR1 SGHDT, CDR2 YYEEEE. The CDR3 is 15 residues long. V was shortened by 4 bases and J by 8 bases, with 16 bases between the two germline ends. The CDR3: CASSPQGIEYSPLHF. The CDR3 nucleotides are TGTGCCAGCAGCCCGCAGGGGATAGAGTATTCACCCCTCCACTTT.

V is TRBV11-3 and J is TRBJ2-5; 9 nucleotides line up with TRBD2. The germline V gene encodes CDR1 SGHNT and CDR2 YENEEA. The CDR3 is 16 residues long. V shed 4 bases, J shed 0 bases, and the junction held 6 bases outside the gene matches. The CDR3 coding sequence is TGTGCCAGCAGCTCGCACACTAGCGGGTACCAAGAGACCCAGTACTTC. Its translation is CASSSHTSGYQETQYF.

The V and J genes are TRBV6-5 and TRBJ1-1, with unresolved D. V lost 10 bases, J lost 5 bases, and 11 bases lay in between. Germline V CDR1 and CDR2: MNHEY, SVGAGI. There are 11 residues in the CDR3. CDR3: CAILSGTEAFF. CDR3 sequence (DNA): TGTGCCATCCTTTCAGGTACTGAAGCTTTCTTT.

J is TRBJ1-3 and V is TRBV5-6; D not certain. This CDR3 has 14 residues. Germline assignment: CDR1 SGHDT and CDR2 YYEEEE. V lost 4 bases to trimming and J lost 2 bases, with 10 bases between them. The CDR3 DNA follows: TGTGCCAGCAGCCTTAGGGAGACTGGAAACACCATATATTTT. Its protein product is CASSLRETGNTIYF.

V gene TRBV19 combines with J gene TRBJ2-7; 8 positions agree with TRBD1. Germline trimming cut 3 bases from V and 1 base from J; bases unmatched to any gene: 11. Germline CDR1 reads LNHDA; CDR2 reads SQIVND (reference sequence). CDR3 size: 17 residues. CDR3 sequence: CASSMQAGGMGSYEQYF. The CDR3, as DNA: TGTGCCAGTAGTATGCAGGCAGGGGGCATGGGGTCCTACGAGCAGTACTTC.

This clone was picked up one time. The CDR3 coding sequence is TGTGCCAGCAGCGAAGGCGGGGGTATGTCGGCCAAAAACATTCAGTACTTC. It specifies CASSEGGGMSAKNIQYF. The chain uses TRBV7-2 and TRBJ2-4, with 7 bases identical to TRBD2. The V and J ends lost 5 bases and 1 base, in that order; junction bases with no gene match: 11. The germline V gene encodes CDR1 SGHTA and CDR2 FQGNSA. There are 17 residues in the CDR3.

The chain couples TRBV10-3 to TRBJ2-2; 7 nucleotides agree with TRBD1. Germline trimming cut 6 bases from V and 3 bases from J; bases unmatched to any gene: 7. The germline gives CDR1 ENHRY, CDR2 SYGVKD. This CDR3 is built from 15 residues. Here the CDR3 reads CAISEGTAHTGELFF. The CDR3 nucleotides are TGTGCCATCAGCGAAGGGACAGCCCACACCGGGGAGCTGTTTTTT.

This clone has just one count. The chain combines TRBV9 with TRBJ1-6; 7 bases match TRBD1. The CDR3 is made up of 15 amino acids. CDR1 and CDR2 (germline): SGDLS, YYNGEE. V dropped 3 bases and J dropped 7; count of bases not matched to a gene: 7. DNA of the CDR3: TGTGCCAGCAGCGCACAGGGGTTTCGGAATTCACCCCTCCACTTT. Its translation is CASSAQGFRNSPLHF. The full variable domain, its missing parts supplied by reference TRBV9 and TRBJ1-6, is DSGVTQTPKHLITATGQRVTLRCSPRSGDLSVYWYQQSLDQGLQFLIQYYNGEERAKGNILERFSAQQFPDLHSELNLSSLELGDSALYFCASSAQGFRNSPLHFGNGTRLTVT.

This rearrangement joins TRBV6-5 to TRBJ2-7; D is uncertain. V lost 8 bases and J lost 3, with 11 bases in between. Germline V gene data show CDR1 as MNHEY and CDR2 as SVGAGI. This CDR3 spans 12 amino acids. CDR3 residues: CASGPGYYEQYF. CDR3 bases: TGTGCCAGCGGGCCAGGATACTACGAGCAGTACTTC.

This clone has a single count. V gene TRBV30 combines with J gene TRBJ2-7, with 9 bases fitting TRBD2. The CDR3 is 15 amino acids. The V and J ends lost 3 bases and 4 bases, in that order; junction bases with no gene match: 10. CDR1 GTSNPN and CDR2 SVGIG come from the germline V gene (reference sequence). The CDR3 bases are TGTGCCTGGAGATTGCCTAGCGGGGTGCTATACGAGCAGTACTTC. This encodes CAWRLPSGVLYEQYF.

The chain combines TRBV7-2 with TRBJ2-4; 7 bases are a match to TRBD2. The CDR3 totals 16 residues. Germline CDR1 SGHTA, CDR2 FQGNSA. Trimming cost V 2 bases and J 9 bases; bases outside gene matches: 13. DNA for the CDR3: TGTGCCAGCAGCTTATTAGGCGGGAGCGGGGTAGGCATTCAGTACTTC. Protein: CASSLLGGSGVGIQYF.

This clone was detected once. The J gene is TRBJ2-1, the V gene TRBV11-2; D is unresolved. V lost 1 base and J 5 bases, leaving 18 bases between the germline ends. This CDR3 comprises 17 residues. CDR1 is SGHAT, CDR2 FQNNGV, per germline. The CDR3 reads CASSLANPNPSNNEQFF. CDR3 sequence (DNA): TGTGCCAGCAGCTTAGCAAACCCTAACCCTTCCAACAATGAGCAGTTCTTC.

The DNA of the CDR3 is TGTGCCAGCAGTCAGAAAGGACTAGCGGGGGGGCGTTTGACGCAGTATTTT. It specifies CASSQKGLAGGRLTQYF. J is TRBJ2-3 and V is TRBV27; TRBD2 aligns across 15 bases. The CDR3 has 17 residues. The junction had 12 bases not matched to a gene; V was cut back by 5 bases and J by 9 bases. Germline assignment: CDR1 MNHEY and CDR2 SMNVEV (reference sequence).

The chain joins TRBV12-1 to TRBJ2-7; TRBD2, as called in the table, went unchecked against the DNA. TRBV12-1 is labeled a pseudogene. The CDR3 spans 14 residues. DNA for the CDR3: TGTGCCAGCAGCTTGAGGCGGGTCCTCTACGAGCAGTACTTC. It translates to CASSLRRVLYEQYF.

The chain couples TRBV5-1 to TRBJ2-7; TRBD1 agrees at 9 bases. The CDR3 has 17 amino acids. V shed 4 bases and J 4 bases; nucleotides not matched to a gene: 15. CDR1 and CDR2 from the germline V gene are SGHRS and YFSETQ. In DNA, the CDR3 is TGCGCCAGCAGCCTAGGGACAGGGAACGTAAGACGATACGAGCAGTACTTC. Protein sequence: CASSLGTGNVRRYEQYF.

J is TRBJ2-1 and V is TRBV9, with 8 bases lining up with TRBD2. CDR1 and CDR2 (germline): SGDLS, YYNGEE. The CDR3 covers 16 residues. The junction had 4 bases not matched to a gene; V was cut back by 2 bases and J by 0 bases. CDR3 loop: CASSVLSGSSYNEQFF. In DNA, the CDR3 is TGTGCCAGCAGCGTCTTGAGCGGGAGCTCCTACAATGAGCAGTTCTTC. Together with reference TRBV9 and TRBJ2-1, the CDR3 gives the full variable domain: DSGVTQTPKHLITATGQRVTLRCSPRSGDLSVYWYQQSLDQGLQFLIQYYNGEERAKGNILERFSAQQFPDLHSELNLSSLELGDSALYFCASSVLSGSSYNEQFFGPGTRLTVL.

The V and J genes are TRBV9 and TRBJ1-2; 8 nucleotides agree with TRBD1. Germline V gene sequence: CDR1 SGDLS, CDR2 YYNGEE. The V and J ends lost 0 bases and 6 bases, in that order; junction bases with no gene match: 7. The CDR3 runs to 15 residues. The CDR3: CASSVAAGGVDGYTF. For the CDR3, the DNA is TGTGCCAGCAGCGTAGCAGCAGGGGGCGTAGATGGCTACACCTTC.

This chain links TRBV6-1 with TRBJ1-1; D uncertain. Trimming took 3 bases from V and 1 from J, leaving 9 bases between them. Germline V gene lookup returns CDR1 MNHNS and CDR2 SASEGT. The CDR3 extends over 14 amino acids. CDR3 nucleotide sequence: TGTGCCAGCAGTGAGGGCAGAGCGAACACTGAAGCTTTCTTT. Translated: CASSEGRANTEAFF.

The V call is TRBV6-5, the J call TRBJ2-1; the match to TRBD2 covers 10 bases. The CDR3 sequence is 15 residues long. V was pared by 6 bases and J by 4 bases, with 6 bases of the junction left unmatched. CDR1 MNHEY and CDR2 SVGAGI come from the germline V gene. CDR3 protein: CASSILAGTYNEQFF. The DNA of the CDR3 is TGTGCCAGCAGCATACTAGCGGGAACATACAATGAGCAGTTCTTC.

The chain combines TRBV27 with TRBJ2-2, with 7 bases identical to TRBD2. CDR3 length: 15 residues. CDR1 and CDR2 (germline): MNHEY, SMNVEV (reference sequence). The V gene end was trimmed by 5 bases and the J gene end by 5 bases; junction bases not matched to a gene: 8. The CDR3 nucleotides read TGTGCCAGCAGTGTGGGCGGGAGTACGACCGGGGAGCTGTTTTTT. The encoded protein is CASSVGGSTTGELFF.

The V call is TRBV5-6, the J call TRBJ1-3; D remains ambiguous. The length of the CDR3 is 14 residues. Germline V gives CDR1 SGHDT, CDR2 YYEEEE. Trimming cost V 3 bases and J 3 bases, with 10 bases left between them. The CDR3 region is CASSWAVSGNTIYF. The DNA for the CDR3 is TGTGCCAGCAGCTGGGCAGTGAGTGGAAACACCATATATTTT.

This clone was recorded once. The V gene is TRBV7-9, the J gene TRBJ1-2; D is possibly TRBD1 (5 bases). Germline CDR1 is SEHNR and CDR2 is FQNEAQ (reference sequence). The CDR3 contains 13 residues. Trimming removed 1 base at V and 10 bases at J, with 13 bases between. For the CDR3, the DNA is TGTGCCAGCAGCTTAGGGGGGGAATTTGACTACACCTTC. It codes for CASSLGGEFDYTF.

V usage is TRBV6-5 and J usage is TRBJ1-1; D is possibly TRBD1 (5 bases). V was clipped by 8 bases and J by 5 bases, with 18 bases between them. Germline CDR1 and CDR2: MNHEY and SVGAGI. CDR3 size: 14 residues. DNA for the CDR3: TGTGCCAGCGTCGGGGGACGGGGAGAAACTGAAGCTTTCTTT. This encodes CASVGGRGETEAFF.

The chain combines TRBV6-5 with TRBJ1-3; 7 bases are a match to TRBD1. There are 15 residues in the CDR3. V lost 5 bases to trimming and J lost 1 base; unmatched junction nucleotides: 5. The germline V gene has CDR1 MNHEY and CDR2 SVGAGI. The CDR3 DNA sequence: TGTGCCAGCAGTCCTGCCAGGGGGTCTGGAAACACCATATATTTT. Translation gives CASSPARGSGNTIYF.